Presented here are 25 T cell receptor beta chains from one specimen sequenced in a study of T cell repertoires in cytomegalovirus infection. These receptors lack a known antigen. MiXCR, applied by TCRdb to the reads, yields one record per CDR3 protein. This sample carries 750,000 to 950,000 distinct CDR3 sequences, about 28% of them seen once, and the ten largest clones take over 10%. The material sequenced was cultured CD8+ T cells from PBMCs, taken from culture after CMV antigen stimulation. The receptors here all came from a human donor in good health (CMV status not recorded). Some clones in this sample may be carry-over from other donors' samples.

This clonotype was seen a single time. The genes are TRBV4-3 and TRBJ1-1; 7 bases are a match to TRBD1. The germline CDR1 and CDR2 sequences are LGHNA and YSLEER. This CDR3 contains 14 residues. After removal of 4 bases from V and 5 bases from J, the junction contained 7 bases not matched to a gene. The CDR3 here is CASSPSHRGTEAFF. The CDR3, as DNA: TGCGCCAGCAGCCCTTCTCACAGGGGTACTGAAGCTTTCTTT.

This clonotype was observed a few times. The gene calls are TRBV6-8 and TRBJ2-1; 12 bases agree with TRBD2. Germline V gene sequence: CDR1 MNHGY, CDR2 SAAAGT. The CDR3 loop spans 15 amino acids. V dropped 3 bases and J dropped 6; count of bases not matched to a gene: 3. CDR3 sequence reads: CASSYRTSGVNEQFF. In DNA, the CDR3 is TGTGCCAGCAGTTATAGGACTAGCGGGGTCAATGAGCAGTTCTTC.

This clonotype came up many times. The V and J genes are TRBV7-6 and TRBJ2-2; D not certain. The CDR3 consists of 15 residues. Trimming stripped 3 bases from V and 2 bases from J, with 10 bases between. CDR1 is SGHVS and CDR2 is FNYEAQ in the germline V gene. The CDR3 protein is CASSLDARNTGELFF. CDR3 bases: TGTGCCAGCAGCTTGGACGCCCGTAACACCGGGGAGCTGTTTTTT.

CDR3 nucleotide sequence: TGTGCCAGCAGCCGCACAGGGGGCGACGGCTACACCTTC. Translating gives CASSRTGGDGYTF. The chain links TRBV3-1 to TRBJ1-2, with 9 bases aligning to TRBD1. This CDR3 region has 13 residues. V lost 4 bases to trimming and J lost 8 bases; unmatched junction nucleotides: 5. Germline V CDR1 and CDR2: LGHDT, YNNKEL (reference sequence).

A few counts support this clonotype. The chain recombines TRBV12-3 or TRBV12-4 with TRBJ2-3, with D possibly TRBD1 on 6 matching bases. V was trimmed by 5 bases and J by 7 bases, leaving 13 bases between them. The CDR3 has 13 residues. The CDR3 DNA is TGTGCCAGCAGTGCCACAGGGATGAATACGCAGTATTTT. Amino acid sequence: CASSATGMNTQYF.

This clonotype has more than one count but fewer than ten. A clone one base away is much larger, so this may be a read error. This chain connects TRBV7-2 to TRBJ1-1; D ambiguous. Looked up from germline, CDR1 is SGHTA and CDR2 is FQGNSA. The length of the CDR3 is 16 residues. The CDR3 is CVSSQPIVDPNTEAFF. CDR3 coding DNA: TGTGTCAGCAGCCAACCCATTGTAGACCCGAACACTGAAGCTTTCTTT.

This sequence joins TRBV27 and TRBJ1-2; D may be TRBD1 (5 bases). The CDR3 contains 14 residues. The germline V gene encodes CDR1 MNHEY and CDR2 SMNVEV (reference sequence). Trimming left V 3 bases short and J 8 bases short, with 16 bases between. CDR3 loop: CASSFGGTAEGYTF. The DNA for the CDR3 is TGTGCCAGCAGTTTTGGGGGAACAGCAGAAGGCTACACCTTC.

The chain couples TRBV2 to TRBJ1-6; 8 nucleotides line up with TRBD1. V lost 4 bases, J lost 7 bases, and 3 bases stayed unmatched. CDR1 and CDR2 from the germline V gene are SNHLY and FYNNEI. The CDR3 is 14 amino acids. The CDR3 DNA reads as TGTGCCAGCAGTGTCAGGGACAGGAATTCACCCCTCCACTTT. Its protein is CASSVRDRNSPLHF.

This clonotype was seen a few times. The chain links TRBV6-1 to TRBJ2-3; weak D call: TRBD2 (5 bases). The V and J ends lost 0 bases and 1 base respectively, with 8 bases between them. CDR3 length: 15 amino acids. CDR1 and CDR2 from the germline V gene are MNHNS and SASEGT. The DNA for the CDR3 is TGTGCCAGCAGTGAAGCGAGACTACGCACAGATACGCAGTATTTT. Protein sequence: CASSEARLRTDTQYF.

The gene calls are TRBV5-4 and TRBJ1-1, with 7 bases fitting TRBD1. This CDR3 is 14 amino acids long. The V gene's germline CDR1 is SGHNT and CDR2 YYREEE (reference sequence). V lost 5 bases, J lost 6 bases, and 10 bases stayed unmatched. CDR3 DNA: TGTGCCAGCAGTTTTTACAGGGGAATCCCTGAAGCTTTCTTT. Protein product: CASSFYRGIPEAFF.

This clonotype was observed at least ten times. The CDR3: CASSLRPSQDQPQHF. CDR3 bases: TGTGCCAGCAGCTTACGGCCATCTCAGGATCAGCCCCAGCATTTT. This chain links TRBV7-6 with TRBJ1-5; D not certain. Germline CDR1 SGHVS, CDR2 FNYEAQ. The V gene lost 2 bases and the J gene lost 5 bases, with 13 bases spanning the gap. This CDR3 is 15 amino acids long.

This chain joins TRBV2 and TRBJ2-7; D may match TRBD1 or TRBD2 (5 bases each). The CDR3 totals 14 residues. V was pared by 7 bases and J by 5 bases, with 18 bases between. Germline CDR1 reads SNHLY; CDR2 reads FYNNEI. The CDR3 region is CASKTPGPINEQYF. CDR3 sequence (DNA): TGTGCCAGCAAAACCCCGGGACCGATAAACGAGCAGTACTTC.

In its sample, this clonotype was seen a few times. The chain links TRBV6-1 to TRBJ1-2; the D gene is possibly TRBD1 (6 bases). Germline values: CDR1 MNHNS, CDR2 SASEGT. The V gene lost 11 bases and the J gene lost 6 bases, with 13 bases spanning the gap. The length of the CDR3 is 11 residues. CDR3 residues: CASPGGHGYTF. CDR3 in DNA: TGTGCCTCCCCGGGGGGGCATGGCTACACCTTC.

This clonotype was recorded many times. This chain joins TRBV7-2 and TRBJ2-1; D is possibly TRBD2 (5 bases). Germline V gene data show CDR1 as SGHTA and CDR2 as FQGNSA. The V end was cut by 0 bases, the J end by 4 bases, with 13 bases between. CDR3 length: 16 residues. This CDR3 reads CASSLATQTIYNEQFF. DNA for the CDR3: TGTGCCAGCAGCTTAGCGACACAGACTATTTACAATGAGCAGTTCTTC.

This chain uses TRBV12-3 or TRBV12-4 with TRBJ2-1; 9 bases agree with TRBD2. Unmatched junction bases numbered 8, after V lost 7 bases and J lost 4 bases. The CDR3 loop spans 15 amino acids. CDR3 sequence: CASIDSGGGYNEQFF. The CDR3 nucleotides are TGTGCCAGCATTGATAGCGGGGGAGGGTACAATGAGCAGTTCTTC.

A few counts support this clonotype. The V gene is TRBV6-2 or TRBV6-3, the J gene TRBJ2-1; 7 nucleotides line up with TRBD2. This CDR3 is built from 15 residues. The V and J ends lost 7 bases and 6 bases, in that order; junction bases with no gene match: 12. CDR1 is MNHEY and CDR2 is SVGEGT in the germline V gene. The CDR3 loop reads CASMAMQGGGNEQFF. The DNA of the CDR3 is TGTGCCAGCATGGCGATGCAGGGCGGGGGCAATGAGCAGTTCTTC.

This chain links TRBV6-5 with TRBJ2-5, with 9 bases aligning to TRBD1. This CDR3 spans 14 amino acids. The J segment lost 7 bases and the V segment lost 3 bases, leaving 6 bases of the junction unmatched. CDR1 is MNHEY, CDR2 SVGAGI, per germline. This CDR3 reads CASSYSQGAGTQYF. The CDR3 nucleotides read TGTGCCAGCAGTTATTCACAGGGGGCGGGGACCCAGTACTTC.

This clonotype was observed at least ten times. The V gene is TRBV7-9, the J gene TRBJ1-1, with 8 bases fitting TRBD1. The CDR3 contains 13 residues. CDR1 and CDR2 (germline): SEHNR, FQNEAQ (reference sequence). V lost 5 bases, J lost 4 bases, and 3 bases stayed unmatched. Written as DNA, the CDR3 is TGTGCCAGCAGCGGGACAGGTAGCACTGAAGCTTTCTTT. It yields the protein CASSGTGSTEAFF.

The DNA for the CDR3 is TGTGCCAGCAGGGAAGGGCCCTACGAGCAGTACGTC. Translating gives CASREGPYEQYV. The V and J genes are TRBV5-5 and TRBJ2-7; D gene ambiguous. With 5 bases removed from V and 2 bases from J, the gap between germline ends came to 8 bases. The CDR3 is 12 residues long. Germline CDR1 is SGHKS and CDR2 is YYEKEE (reference sequence).

The rearrangement links TRBV5-6 to TRBJ2-2; D possibly corresponds to TRBD2 (5 bases). CDR1 and CDR2 from the germline V gene are SGHDT and YYEEEE. Trimming pared 4 bases from V and 5 bases from J, leaving 12 bases between. This CDR3 spans 14 amino acids. This CDR3 is CASSPKTGTGELFF. CDR3 in DNA: TGTGCCAGCAGCCCTAAGACGGGAACCGGGGAGCTGTTTTTT.

In this sample, this clonotype turned up a few times. The rearrangement joins TRBV28 to TRBJ2-5; D is uncertain. Germline assignment: CDR1 MDHEN and CDR2 SYDVKM. CDR3 length: 15 residues. Trimming pared 3 bases from V and 3 bases from J, leaving 14 bases between. The CDR3 loop is CASSFARMVKETQYF. DNA for the CDR3: TGTGCCAGCAGTTTCGCCAGGATGGTCAAAGAGACCCAGTACTTC.

The J gene is TRBJ2-2, the V gene TRBV7-9; D might be TRBD2 (6 bases). V was shortened by 5 bases and J by 0 bases, with 13 bases between the two germline ends. The germline CDR1 and CDR2 sequences are SEHNR and FQNEAQ (reference sequence). The CDR3 covers 16 residues. CDR3 in DNA: TGTGCCAGCAGCGCCAGCGGGTCTTCGAACACCGGGGAGCTGTTTTTT. Residues: CASSASGSSNTGELFF.

Here the CDR3 DNA reads TGTGCCAGCAGCCTCCGGGACGCAGGCTCTGGGGCCAACGTCCTGACTTTC. It is translated as CASSLRDAGSGANVLTF. The rearrangement joins TRBV5-6 to TRBJ2-6; D possibly matches TRBD1 or TRBD2 (5 bases each). The CDR3 has 17 residues. V was trimmed by 4 bases and J by 0 bases, leaving 14 bases between them. Germline CDR1 and CDR2: SGHDT and YYEEEE. The full variable domain, its missing parts supplied by reference TRBV5-6 and TRBJ2-6, is DAGVTQSPTHLIKTRGQQVTLRCSPKSGHDTVSWYQQALGQGPQFIFQYYEEEERQRGNFPDRFSGHQFPNYSSELNVNALLLGDSALYLCASSLRDAGSGANVLTFGAGSRLTVL.

Written as DNA, the CDR3 is TGTGCCAGCTCACAGGGGGAAGTCGACCCGGTCTACGAGCAGTACGTC. It translates to CASSQGEVDPVYEQYV. J is TRBJ2-7 and V is TRBV18, with D possibly matching TRBD1 (6 bases). CDR1 KGHSH and CDR2 LQKENI come from the germline V gene. The CDR3 is 16 residues long. V was shortened by 4 bases and J by 3 bases, with 19 bases between the two germline ends.

This clonotype was found a few times. The chain uses TRBV7-6 and TRBJ1-1; D not resolved. This CDR3 spans 15 amino acids. The germline CDR1 and CDR2 sequences are SGHVS and FNYEAQ. Trimming shortened V by 1 base and J by 6 bases, and 15 bases separated the two germline ends. The chain's CDR3 is CASSLGAESEAEAFF. The CDR3 DNA follows: TGTGCCAGCAGCTTAGGGGCTGAATCGGAGGCTGAAGCTTTCTTT.